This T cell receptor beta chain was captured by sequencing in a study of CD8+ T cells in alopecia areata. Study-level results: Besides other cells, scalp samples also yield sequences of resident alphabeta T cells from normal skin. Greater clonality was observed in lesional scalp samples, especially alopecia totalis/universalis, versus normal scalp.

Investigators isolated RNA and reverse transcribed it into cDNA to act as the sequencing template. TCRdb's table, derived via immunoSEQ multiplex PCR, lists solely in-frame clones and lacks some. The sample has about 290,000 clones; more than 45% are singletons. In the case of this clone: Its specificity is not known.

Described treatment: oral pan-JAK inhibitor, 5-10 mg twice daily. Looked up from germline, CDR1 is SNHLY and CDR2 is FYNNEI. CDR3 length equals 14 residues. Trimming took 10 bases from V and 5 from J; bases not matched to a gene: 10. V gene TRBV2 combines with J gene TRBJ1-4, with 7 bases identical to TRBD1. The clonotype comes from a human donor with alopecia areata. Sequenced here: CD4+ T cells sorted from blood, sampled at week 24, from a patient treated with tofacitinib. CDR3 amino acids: CATGGQVENEKLFF. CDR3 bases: TGTGCCACAGGAGGACAGGTAGAGAATGAAAAACTGTTTTTT. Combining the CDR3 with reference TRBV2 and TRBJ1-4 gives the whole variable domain EPEVTQTPSHQVTQMGQEVILRCVPISNHLYFYWYRQILGQKVEFLVSFYNNEISEKSEIFDDQFSVERPDGSNFTLKIRSTKLEDSAMYFCATGGQVENEKLFFGSGTQLSVL.